This T cell receptor (beta chain) was sequenced for a study of cytomegalovirus exposure and HLA in healthy donors. Whole-study results and caveats: Within an earlier analysis, most TCR beta V segments proved productive either about 90% or about 30% of the time.

This CDR3 is built from 14 residues. Per the germline V gene, CDR1 is GTSNPN and CDR2 is SVGIG (reference sequence). The V end was cut by 4 bases, the J end by 2 bases, with 14 bases between. Primers for the PCR totalled 60 Vbeta and 13 Jbeta. Libraries were prepared by immunoSEQ multiplex PCR; TCRdb keeps only in-frame clonotypes and omits some of them. The sample features about 170,000 clones, with 0.65% to 0.9% in its top ten. A word on this clone: Its antigen is currently unknown.

The source is a woman in her late teens or twenties in good health and CMV-seropositive. V gene TRBV30 combines with J gene TRBJ1-2; TRBD1 is a possible D gene (6 bases). The material sequenced was PBMCs. Written as DNA, the CDR3 is TGTGCCTGGACCCTAGGACAGCGCAACTATGGCTACACCTTC. Its translation is CAWTLGQRNYGYTF.